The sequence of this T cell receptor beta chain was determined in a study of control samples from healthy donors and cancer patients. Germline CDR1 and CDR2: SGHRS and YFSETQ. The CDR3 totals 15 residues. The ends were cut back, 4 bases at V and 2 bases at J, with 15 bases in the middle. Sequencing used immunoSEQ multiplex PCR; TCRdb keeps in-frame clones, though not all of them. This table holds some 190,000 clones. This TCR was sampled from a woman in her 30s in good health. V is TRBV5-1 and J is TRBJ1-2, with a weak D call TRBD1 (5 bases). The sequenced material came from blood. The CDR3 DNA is TGCGCCAGCAGCCCTGAACGGGGGGGAAACTATGGCTACACCTTC. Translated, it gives CASSPERGGNYGYTF. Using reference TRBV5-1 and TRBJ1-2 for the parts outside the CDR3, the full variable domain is KAGVTQTPRYLIKTRGQQVTLSCSPISGHRSVSWYQQTPGQGLQFLFEYFSETQRNKGNFPGRFSGRQFSNSRSEMNVSTLELGDSALYLCASSPERGGNYGYTFGSGTRLTVV.